This T cell receptor beta chain was sequenced for a study of control samples from healthy donors and cancer patients. Germline-derived CDR1 and CDR2 are SGHKS and YYEKEE (reference sequence). The V end lost 5 bases, the J end lost 5 bases, and 17 bases lay between the germline ends. The CDR3 loop spans 15 amino acids. Measured with immunoSEQ multiplex PCR; TCRdb has only the in-frame clones, and not every one. Of about 130,000 clones listed, roughly 92% were seen once; the top ten hold around 5.4%. As concerns this clone: Different DNA sequences within this sample yield the same CDR3.

Sample: blood. The chain is built from TRBV5-5 and TRBJ2-1, with D uncertain. This TCR was recovered from a man aged 18-30 years in good health. The CDR3 coding sequence is TGTGCCAGCAGACCCGGCAGGCGGATGGACAATGAGCAGTTCTTC. It encodes CASRPGRRMDNEQFF.